Following are 2 T cell receptor beta chains from one sample sequenced in a study of T cells in Graves' hyperthyroidism and ophthalmopathy. Amplified TCR beta CDR3 regions came from RNA transcripts. A first-round RT-PCR of the TCR CDR3 used the HTBI primer set. TCRdb itself ran the multiplex PCR reads through MiXCR, one entry per CDR3 protein. The sample contains under 700,000 distinct CDR3 sequences, approximately 15% of which appear only once. Sequencing used blood. Every receptor here comes from a woman in her late teens or twenties with Graves' hyperthyroidism.

V usage is TRBV20-1 and J usage is TRBJ2-7; 7 bases line up with TRBD1. Germline V gene lookup returns CDR1 DFQATT and CDR2 SNEGSKA (reference sequence). The CDR3 loop spans 13 amino acids. Trimming took 7 bases from V and 2 from J; bases not matched to a gene: 8. CDR3 protein: CSVHRDSPYEQYF. In nucleotides, the CDR3 is TGCAGTGTTCACCGGGACAGCCCCTACGAGCAGTACTTC.

The genes are TRBV20-1 and TRBJ2-2; no reliable D call. V lost 0 bases to trimming and J lost 7 bases, with 9 bases between them. Per the germline V gene, CDR1 is DFQATT and CDR2 is SNEGSKA (reference sequence). This CDR3 spans 13 amino acids. In DNA form, the CDR3 reads TGCAGTGCTAGAGACACGAGCAGCGGGGAGCTGTTTTTT. This gives the protein CSARDTSSGELFF.